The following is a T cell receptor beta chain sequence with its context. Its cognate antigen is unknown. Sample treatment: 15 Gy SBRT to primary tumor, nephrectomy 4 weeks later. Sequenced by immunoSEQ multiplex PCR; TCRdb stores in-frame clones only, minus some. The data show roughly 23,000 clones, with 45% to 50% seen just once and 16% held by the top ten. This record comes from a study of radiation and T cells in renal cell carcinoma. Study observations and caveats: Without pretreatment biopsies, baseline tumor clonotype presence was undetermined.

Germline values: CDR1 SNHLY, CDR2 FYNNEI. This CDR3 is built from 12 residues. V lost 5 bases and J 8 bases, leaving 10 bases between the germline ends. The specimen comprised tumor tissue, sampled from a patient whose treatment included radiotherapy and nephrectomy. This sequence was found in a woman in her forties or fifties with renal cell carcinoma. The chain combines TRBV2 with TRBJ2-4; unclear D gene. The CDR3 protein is CASSFDRDIQYF. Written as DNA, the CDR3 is TGTGCCAGCAGTTTTGATAGGGACATTCAGTACTTC.